These 17 T cell receptor beta chains originate from one sample sequenced in a study of STAT3 mutations in large granular lymphocyte leukemia. Study-wide results and limits: At least one immunodominant TCR beta clonotype appeared in every T-cell large granular lymphocyte leukemia patient.

These receptors have no known antigen. Repertoires were generated with immunoSEQ multiplex PCR, while TCRdb's copy carries only in-frame clones and drops some. The sample records roughly 29,000 clones, about 80% being singletons. Sequenced: peripheral blood mononuclear cells. The receptors derive from a woman between 50 and 59 years old with T-cell large granular lymphocyte leukemia. Some clones in this sample may be carry-over from other donors' samples.

This chain connects TRBV27 to TRBJ2-7, with 12 bases matching TRBD2. Germline V gene lookup returns CDR1 MNHEY and CDR2 SMNVEV (reference sequence). V gave up 4 bases and J gave up 3 bases; unmatched junction bases: 7. The CDR3 length is 16 residues. For the CDR3, the DNA is TGTGCCAGCAGTTCACAAACTAGCGGGAGGCTCTACGAGCAGTACTTC. Its protein product is CASSSQTSGRLYEQYF.

V usage is TRBV6-5 and J usage is TRBJ2-2; TRBD2 agrees at 12 bases. CDR3 length: 15 residues. Trimming cost V 6 bases and J 4 bases; bases outside gene matches: 3. CDR1 and CDR2 from the germline V gene are MNHEY and SVGAGI. Here the CDR3 reads CASRASGRGTGELFF. The CDR3 DNA reads as TGTGCCAGCAGAGCTAGCGGGAGGGGCACCGGGGAGCTGTTTTTT.

V gene TRBV6-5 combines with J gene TRBJ1-2, with 7 bases identical to TRBD1. J was trimmed by 7 bases and V by 5 bases; bases with no gene match: 7. Germline V gives CDR1 MNHEY, CDR2 SVGAGI. The CDR3 runs to 13 residues. The CDR3 here is CASSRKGAVGYTF. CDR3 nucleotide sequence: TGTGCCAGCAGTCGTAAGGGGGCGGTTGGCTACACCTTC.

The genes are TRBV10-2 and TRBJ1-2; D gene ambiguous. Trimming shortened V by 7 bases and J by 6 bases, and 12 bases separated the two germline ends. CDR3 length equals 12 residues. Germline CDR1 and CDR2: WSHSY and SAAADI. CDR3 sequence: CASKRGEDGYTF. CDR3 DNA: TGCGCCAGCAAAAGAGGAGAGGATGGCTACACCTTC.

V is TRBV4-1 and J is TRBJ2-3; 9 positions match TRBD1. CDR1 MGHRA and CDR2 YSYEKL come from the germline V gene. The CDR3 is 18 residues long. V was clipped by 1 base and J by 1 base; unmatched bases: 9. The CDR3 coding sequence is TGCGCCAGCAGCCAAGTTGTTTATGGGACAGGGCGCACAGATACGCAGTATTTT. Translated: CASSQVVYGTGRTDTQYF.

The chain uses TRBV6-5 and TRBJ2-3; D is perhaps TRBD2 (6 bases). Trimming took 6 bases from V and 4 from J, leaving 17 bases between them. Germline V gene sequence: CDR1 MNHEY, CDR2 SVGAGI. The CDR3 has 15 residues. CDR3 region: CASSHKRVIPDTQYF. The CDR3 nucleotides are TGTGCCAGCAGCCACAAGCGGGTTATCCCAGATACGCAGTATTTT.

V gene TRBV25-1 combines with J gene TRBJ2-7, with D perhaps assigned TRBD1 or TRBD2 (6 bases each). V lost 8 bases to trimming and J lost 1 base, with 24 bases between them. The CDR3 runs 17 residues. Germline CDR1 reads MGHDK; CDR2 reads SYGVNS. The CDR3 spells CASSGTLGGGVSYEQYF. CDR3 coding DNA: TGTGCCAGCTCCGGGACATTAGGCGGCGGGGTTTCCTACGAGCAGTACTTC.

This clone was counted between two and nine times. The germline gene is not matched at one end of the junction; a read error may be the cause. This chain joins TRBV7-7 and TRBJ2-7; 9 nucleotides align to TRBD2. Germline loops: CDR1 SSHAT, CDR2 FNYEAQ (reference sequence). The CDR3 sequence is 15 residues long. The CDR3 is CASSSGLAPIDEQYF. The CDR3 DNA follows: TGTGCTAGCAGCTCGGGACTAGCCCCGATCGACGAGCAGTACTTC.

This rearrangement joins TRBV28 to TRBJ2-7; D is unresolved. This CDR3 contains 14 residues. From germline, CDR1 is MDHEN and CDR2 SYDVKM. V lost 3 bases to trimming and J lost 0 bases, with 9 bases between them. The CDR3 protein is CASSFPLSSYEQYF. CDR3 DNA: TGTGCCAGCAGTTTCCCGCTGAGCTCCTACGAGCAGTACTTC.

The chain joins TRBV5-4 to TRBJ2-7, with 7 bases lining up with TRBD2. Germline V gene lookup returns CDR1 SGHNT and CDR2 YYREEE (reference sequence). V was clipped by 4 bases and J by 2 bases; unmatched bases: 6. The CDR3 totals 14 residues. CDR3 sequence: CASSTNREAYEQYF. The CDR3 coding sequence is TGTGCCAGCAGCACAAACCGGGAGGCCTACGAGCAGTACTTC.

The chain uses TRBV5-5 and TRBJ1-5; D may be TRBD1 (5 bases). Trimming removed 3 bases at V and 0 bases at J, with 10 bases between. Germline V lookup: CDR1 SGHKS, CDR2 YYEKEE (reference sequence). This CDR3 contains 15 residues. CDR3 loop: CASSWGYYSNQPQHF. CDR3 nucleotides: TGTGCCAGCAGCTGGGGGTACTATAGCAATCAGCCCCAGCATTTT.

The chain recombines TRBV4-1 with TRBJ2-2; perhaps TRBD1 as D (5 bases). V lost 7 bases, J lost 4 bases, and 19 bases lay in between. This CDR3 comprises 16 residues. Germline values: CDR1 MGHRA, CDR2 YSYEKL. DNA of the CDR3: TGCGCCAGCACCATGGATCCGGGCAGGGTCACCGGGGAGCTGTTTTTT. Encoded protein: CASTMDPGRVTGELFF.

The chain couples TRBV19 to TRBJ2-5, with D perhaps TRBD1 (5 bases). This CDR3 is 14 amino acids long. Trimming shortened V by 6 bases and J by 2 bases, and 13 bases separated the two germline ends. Germline V lookup: CDR1 LNHDA, CDR2 SQIVND (reference sequence). In nucleotides, the CDR3 is TGTGCCAGTAGACCTCAGGGATGGCAAGAGACCCAGTACTTC. It is translated as CASRPQGWQETQYF. Filled out from reference TRBV19 and TRBJ2-5, the complete variable domain reads DGGITQSPKYLFRKEGQNVTLSCEQNLNHDAMYWYRQDPGQGLRLIYYSQIVNDFQKGDIAEGYSVSREKKESFPLTVTSAQKNPTAFYLCASRPQGWQETQYFGPGTRLLVL.

The chain is built from TRBV6-5 and TRBJ2-7; 9 bases line up with TRBD1. CDR1 is MNHEY and CDR2 is SVGAGI in the germline V gene. The CDR3 covers 13 residues. V gave up 7 bases and J gave up 5 bases; unmatched junction bases: 6. The CDR3: CASTGTGLNEQYF. In DNA, the CDR3 is TGTGCCAGCACCGGGACAGGGCTCAACGAGCAGTACTTC.

The rearrangement uses TRBV7-6 and TRBJ2-5; 9 nucleotides line up with TRBD2. CDR3 size: 17 residues. Trimming removed 2 bases from V and 5 bases from J; junction bases left unmatched: 12. The V gene's germline CDR1 is SGHVS and CDR2 FNYEAQ. The CDR3 region is CASSLLGAGLAGETQYF. The CDR3 bases are TGTGCCAGCAGCTTATTGGGCGCGGGACTAGCTGGTGAGACCCAGTACTTC.

This chain joins TRBV18 and TRBJ1-2, with TRBD1 matching 8 bases. Germline V gene sequence: CDR1 KGHSH, CDR2 LQKENI. V dropped 2 bases and J dropped 6; count of bases not matched to a gene: 8. This CDR3 contains 15 residues. This CDR3 is CASSPGQGAHDGYTF. The CDR3 DNA is TGTGCCAGCTCACCAGGTCAGGGGGCGCACGATGGCTACACCTTC.

V gene TRBV28 combines with J gene TRBJ1-3; D is ambiguous. CDR1 and CDR2 from the germline V gene are MDHEN and SYDVKM. V was cut by 2 bases and J by 8 bases, with 4 bases left in between. The CDR3 length is 11 residues. CDR3 residues: CASSLGYTIYF. In nucleotides, the CDR3 is TGTGCCAGCAGTTTAGGATACACCATATATTTT.